This T cell receptor beta chain was sequenced during a study of T cells in Graves' hyperthyroidism and ophthalmopathy. The source material, RNA transcripts, was used to amplify TCR beta CDR3 regions. Researchers ran a first-round RT-PCR on the TCR CDR3 using the HTBI primer set. TCRdb re-analysed the multiplex PCR reads in MiXCR, keeping a single row per CDR3 protein. The sample contains about 100,000 distinct CDR3 sequences, 15% to 20% of which appear only once. Uncontrolled infection, other autoimmune disease, pregnancy or lactation barred patients from enrollment. The authors took PBMCs from 10 ml fresh peripheral blood. V lost 6 bases, J lost 7 bases, and 19 bases lay in between. Looked up from germline, CDR1 is DFQATT and CDR2 is SNEGSKA (reference sequence). This CDR3 has 13 amino acids. This clonotype was seen many times.

The sequence came from a woman aged 45-65 years with Graves' hyperthyroidism. V usage is TRBV20-1 and J usage is TRBJ2-7; possibly TRBD2 for D (6 bases). Sequenced sample: blood. CDR3 nucleotides: TGCAGTGCCCTCCCGGGACTCGGAGGGGAGCAGTACTTC. Its protein product is CSALPGLGGEQYF.